The source of this T cell receptor beta chain is a study of CD8 T cells in ankylosing spondylitis. From the 5' RACE reads, TCRdb called clonotypes with MiXCR, one entry per CDR3 protein. Of approximately 220,000 distinct CDR3 sequences detected, about a quarter appear once; the ten largest clones hold around 6.3%. CDR1 and CDR2 from the germline V gene are DFQATT and SNEGSKA (reference sequence). The V end was cut by 2 bases, the J end by 2 bases, with 14 bases between. The CDR3 consists of 15 residues. This clonotype originated in a male donor with ankylosing spondylitis or in good health (not recorded which). Sequencing was performed on blood, either unsorted or a sorted T cell fraction (not recorded which). V gene TRBV20-1 combines with J gene TRBJ2-3, with no clear D. The CDR3 DNA sequence: TGCAGTGCTAGAAGTGCGGACGGATTCACAGATACGCAGTATTTT. Its protein is CSARSADGFTDTQYF.